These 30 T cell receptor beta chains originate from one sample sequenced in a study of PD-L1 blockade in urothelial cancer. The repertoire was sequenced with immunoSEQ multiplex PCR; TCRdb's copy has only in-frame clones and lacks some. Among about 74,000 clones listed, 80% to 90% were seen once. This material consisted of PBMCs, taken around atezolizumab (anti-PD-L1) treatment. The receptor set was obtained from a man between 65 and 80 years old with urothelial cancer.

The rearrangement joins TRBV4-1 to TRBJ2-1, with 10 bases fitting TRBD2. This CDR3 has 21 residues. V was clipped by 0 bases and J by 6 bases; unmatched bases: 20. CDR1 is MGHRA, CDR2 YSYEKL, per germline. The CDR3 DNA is TGCGCCAGCAGCCAAGAGTGGGCTAGCGGGAGTGTGGGTATATTTGTCAATGAGCAGTTCTTC. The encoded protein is CASSQEWASGSVGIFVNEQFF.

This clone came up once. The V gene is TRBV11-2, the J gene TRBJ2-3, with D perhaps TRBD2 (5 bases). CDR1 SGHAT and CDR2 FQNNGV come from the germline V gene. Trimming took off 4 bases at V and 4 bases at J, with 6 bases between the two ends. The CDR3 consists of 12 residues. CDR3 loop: CASSSGADTQYF. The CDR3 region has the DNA TGTGCCAGCAGCTCCGGGGCAGATACGCAGTATTTT. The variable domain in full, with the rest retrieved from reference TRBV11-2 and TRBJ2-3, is EAGVAQSPRYKIIEKRQSVAFWCNPISGHATLYWYQQILGQGPKLLIQFQNNGVVDDSQLPKDRFSAERLKGVDSTLKIQPAKLEDSAVYLCASSSGADTQYFGPGTRLTVL.

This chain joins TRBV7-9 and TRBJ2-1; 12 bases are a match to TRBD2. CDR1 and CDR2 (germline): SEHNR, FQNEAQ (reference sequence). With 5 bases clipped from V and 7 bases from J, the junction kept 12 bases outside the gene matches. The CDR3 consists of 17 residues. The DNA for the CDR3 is TGTGCCAGCAGCCTGCTAGCGGGAGGGCCAGGAAATAATGAGCAGTTCTTC. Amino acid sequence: CASSLLAGGPGNNEQFF.

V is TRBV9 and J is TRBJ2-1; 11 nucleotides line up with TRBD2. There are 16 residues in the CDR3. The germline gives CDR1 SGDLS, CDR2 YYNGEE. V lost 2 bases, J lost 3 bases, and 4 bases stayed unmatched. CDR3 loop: CASSVGGLAVYNEQFF. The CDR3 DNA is TGTGCCAGCAGCGTGGGGGGACTAGCGGTCTACAATGAGCAGTTCTTC.

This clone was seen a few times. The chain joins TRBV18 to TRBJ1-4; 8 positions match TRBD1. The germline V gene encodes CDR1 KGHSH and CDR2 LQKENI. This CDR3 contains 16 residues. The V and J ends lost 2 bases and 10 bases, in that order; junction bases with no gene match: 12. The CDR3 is CASSPGTGDLERKLFF. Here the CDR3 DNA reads TGTGCCAGCTCACCAGGGACAGGCGACTTGGAGAGAAAACTGTTTTTT.

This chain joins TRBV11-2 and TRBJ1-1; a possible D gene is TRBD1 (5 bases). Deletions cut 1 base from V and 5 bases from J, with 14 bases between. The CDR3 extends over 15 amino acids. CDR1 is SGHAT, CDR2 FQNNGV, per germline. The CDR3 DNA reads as TGTGCCAGCAGCTTAGGGGGGGGACTTTGGACTGAAGCTTTCTTT. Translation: CASSLGGGLWTEAFF.

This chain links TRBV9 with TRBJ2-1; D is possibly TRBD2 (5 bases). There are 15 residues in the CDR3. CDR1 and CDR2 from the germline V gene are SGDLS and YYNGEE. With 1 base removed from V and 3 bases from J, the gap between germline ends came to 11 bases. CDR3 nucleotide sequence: TGTGCCAGCAGCGTACAGGAGAGGGTCTACAATGAGCAGTTCTTC. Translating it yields CASSVQERVYNEQFF.

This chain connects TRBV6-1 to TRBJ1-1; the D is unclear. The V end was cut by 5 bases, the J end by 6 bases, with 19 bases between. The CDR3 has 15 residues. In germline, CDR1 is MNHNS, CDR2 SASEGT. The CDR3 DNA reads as TGTGCCAGCAGTTCTTTCCATTCTTTTGCGCCTGAAGCTTTCTTT. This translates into CASSSFHSFAPEAFF.

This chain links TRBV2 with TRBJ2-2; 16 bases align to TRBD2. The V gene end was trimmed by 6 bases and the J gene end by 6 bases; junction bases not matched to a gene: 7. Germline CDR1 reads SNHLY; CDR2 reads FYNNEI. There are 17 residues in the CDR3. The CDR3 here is CASSQGLAGGPSGELFF. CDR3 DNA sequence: TGTGCCAGCAGCCAGGGACTAGCGGGAGGGCCGTCCGGGGAGCTGTTTTTT.

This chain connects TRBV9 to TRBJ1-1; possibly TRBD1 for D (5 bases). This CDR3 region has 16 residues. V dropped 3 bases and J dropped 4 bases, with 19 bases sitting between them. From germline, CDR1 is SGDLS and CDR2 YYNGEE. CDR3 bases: TGTGCCAGCAGCGCGGACGAAGTAACAGGTCGCACTGAAGCTTTCTTT. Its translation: CASSADEVTGRTEAFF.

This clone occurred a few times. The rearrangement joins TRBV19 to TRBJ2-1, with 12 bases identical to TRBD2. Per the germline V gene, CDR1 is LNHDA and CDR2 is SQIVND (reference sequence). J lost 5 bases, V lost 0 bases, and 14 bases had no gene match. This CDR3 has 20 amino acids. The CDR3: CASSIDLTSGSRWGNNEQFF. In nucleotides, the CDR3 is TGTGCCAGTAGTATAGATTTGACTAGCGGGAGCCGATGGGGTAACAATGAGCAGTTCTTC.

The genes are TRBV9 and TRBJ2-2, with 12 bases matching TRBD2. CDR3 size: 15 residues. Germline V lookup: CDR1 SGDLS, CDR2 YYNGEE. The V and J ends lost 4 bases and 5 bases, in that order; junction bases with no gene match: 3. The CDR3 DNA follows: TGTGCCAGCAGCCCCGGACTAGCGGGGACCGGGGAGCTGTTTTTT. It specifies CASSPGLAGTGELFF. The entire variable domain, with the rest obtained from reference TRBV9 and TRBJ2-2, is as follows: DSGVTQTPKHLITATGQRVTLRCSPRSGDLSVYWYQQSLDQGLQFLIQYYNGEERAKGNILERFSAQQFPDLHSELNLSSLELGDSALYFCASSPGLAGTGELFFGEGSRLTVL.

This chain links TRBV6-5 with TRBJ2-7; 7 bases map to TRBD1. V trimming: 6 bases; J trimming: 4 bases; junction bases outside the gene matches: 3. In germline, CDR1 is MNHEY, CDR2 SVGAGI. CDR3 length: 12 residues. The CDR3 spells CASSRGIYEQYF. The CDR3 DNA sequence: TGTGCCAGCAGCAGGGGGATTTACGAGCAGTACTTC.

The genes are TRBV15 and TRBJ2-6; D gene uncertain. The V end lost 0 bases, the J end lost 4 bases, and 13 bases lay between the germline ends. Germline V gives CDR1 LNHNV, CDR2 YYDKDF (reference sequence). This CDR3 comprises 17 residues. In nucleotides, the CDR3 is TGTGCCACCAGCAGAGATAGGTCAGGATTCGGGGCCAACGTCCTGACTTTC. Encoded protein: CATSRDRSGFGANVLTF.

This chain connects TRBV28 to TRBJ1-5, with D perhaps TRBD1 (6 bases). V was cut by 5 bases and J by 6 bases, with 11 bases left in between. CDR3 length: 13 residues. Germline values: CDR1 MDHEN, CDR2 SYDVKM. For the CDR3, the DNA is TGTGCCAGCAGTCTACAGGGAGTTCAGCCCCAGCATTTT. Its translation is CASSLQGVQPQHF.

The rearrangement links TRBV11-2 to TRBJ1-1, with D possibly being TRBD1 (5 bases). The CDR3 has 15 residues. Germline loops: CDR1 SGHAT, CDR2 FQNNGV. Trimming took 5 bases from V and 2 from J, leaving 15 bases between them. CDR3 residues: CASSPWGQGNTEAFF. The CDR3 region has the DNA TGTGCCAGCAGCCCCTGGGGCCAGGGAAACACTGAAGCTTTCTTT.

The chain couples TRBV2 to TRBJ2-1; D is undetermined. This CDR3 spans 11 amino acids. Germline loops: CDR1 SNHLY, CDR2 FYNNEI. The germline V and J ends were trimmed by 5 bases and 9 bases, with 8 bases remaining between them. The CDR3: CASSPFSEQFF. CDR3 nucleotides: TGTGCCAGCAGTCCTTTTAGTGAGCAGTTCTTC.

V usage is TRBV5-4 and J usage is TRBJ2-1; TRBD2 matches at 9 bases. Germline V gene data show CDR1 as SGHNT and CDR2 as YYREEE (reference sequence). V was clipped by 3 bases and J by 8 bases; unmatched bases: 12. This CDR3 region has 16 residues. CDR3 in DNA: TGTGCCAGCAGCTCGGCTGGAGGAGCGGGAGGCTATGAGCAGTTCTTC. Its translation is CASSSAGGAGGYEQFF.

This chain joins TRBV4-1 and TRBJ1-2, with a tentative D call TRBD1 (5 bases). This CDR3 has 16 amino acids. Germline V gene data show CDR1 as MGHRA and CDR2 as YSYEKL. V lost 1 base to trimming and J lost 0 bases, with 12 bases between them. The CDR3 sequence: CASSQGQPVPNYGYTF. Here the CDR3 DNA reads TGCGCCAGCAGCCAAGGACAGCCAGTTCCTAACTATGGCTACACCTTC.

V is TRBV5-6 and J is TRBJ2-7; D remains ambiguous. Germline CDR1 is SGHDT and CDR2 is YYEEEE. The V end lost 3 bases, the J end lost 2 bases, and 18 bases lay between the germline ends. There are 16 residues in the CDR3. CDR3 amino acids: CASSSKVAGPAYEQYF. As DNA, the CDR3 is TGTGCCAGCAGCTCTAAGGTGGCAGGCCCAGCCTACGAGCAGTACTTC.

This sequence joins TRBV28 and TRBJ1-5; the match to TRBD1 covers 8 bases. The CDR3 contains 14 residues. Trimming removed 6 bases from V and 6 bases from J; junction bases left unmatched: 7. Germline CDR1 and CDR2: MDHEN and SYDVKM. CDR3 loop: CASSPATGVQPQHF. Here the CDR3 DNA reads TGTGCCAGCAGCCCAGCGACAGGGGTTCAGCCCCAGCATTTT.

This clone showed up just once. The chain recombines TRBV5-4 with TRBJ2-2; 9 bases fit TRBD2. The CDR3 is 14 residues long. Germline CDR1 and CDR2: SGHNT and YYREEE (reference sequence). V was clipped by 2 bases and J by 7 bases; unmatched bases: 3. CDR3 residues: CASSFPSGVGELFF. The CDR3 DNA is TGTGCCAGCAGCTTCCCTAGCGGGGTCGGGGAGCTGTTTTTT. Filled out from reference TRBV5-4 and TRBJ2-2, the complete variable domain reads ETGVTQSPTHLIKTRGQQVTLRCSSQSGHNTVSWYQQALGQGPQFIFQYYREEENGRGNFPPRFSGLQFPNYSSELNVNALELDDSALYLCASSFPSGVGELFFGEGSRLTVL.

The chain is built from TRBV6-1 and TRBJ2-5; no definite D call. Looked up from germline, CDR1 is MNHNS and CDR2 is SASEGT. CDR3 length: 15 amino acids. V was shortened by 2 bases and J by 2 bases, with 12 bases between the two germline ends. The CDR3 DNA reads TGTGCCAGCAGTGAAATGGCACGCAAACAAGAGACCCAGTACTTC. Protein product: CASSEMARKQETQYF.

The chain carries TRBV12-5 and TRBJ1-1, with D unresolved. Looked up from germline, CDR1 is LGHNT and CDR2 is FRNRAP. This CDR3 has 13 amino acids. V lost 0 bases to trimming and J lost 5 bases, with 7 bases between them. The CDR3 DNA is TGTGCTAGTGGTTTGGTACGGGGTACTGAAGCTTTCTTT. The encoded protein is CASGLVRGTEAFF.

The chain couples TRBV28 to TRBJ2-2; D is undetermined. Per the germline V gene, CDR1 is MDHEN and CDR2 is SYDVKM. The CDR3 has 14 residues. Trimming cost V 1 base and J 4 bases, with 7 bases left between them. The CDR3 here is CASSLYPVTGELFF. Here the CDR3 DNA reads TGTGCCAGCAGTTTATACCCGGTCACCGGGGAGCTGTTTTTT.

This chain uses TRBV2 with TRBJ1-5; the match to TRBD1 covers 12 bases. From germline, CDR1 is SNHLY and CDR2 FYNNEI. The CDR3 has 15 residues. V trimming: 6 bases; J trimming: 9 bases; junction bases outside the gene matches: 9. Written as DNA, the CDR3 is TGTGCCAGCAGCTCCGGGACAGGGGGCGGCGGGCCCCAGCATTTT. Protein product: CASSSGTGGGGPQHF.

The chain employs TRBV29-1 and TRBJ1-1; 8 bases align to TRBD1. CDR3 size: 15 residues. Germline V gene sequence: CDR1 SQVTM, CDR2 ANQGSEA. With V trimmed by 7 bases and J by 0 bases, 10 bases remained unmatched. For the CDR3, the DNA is TGCAGCGCCCTACGGACAGGGAGGATGAACACTGAAGCTTTCTTT. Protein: CSALRTGRMNTEAFF.

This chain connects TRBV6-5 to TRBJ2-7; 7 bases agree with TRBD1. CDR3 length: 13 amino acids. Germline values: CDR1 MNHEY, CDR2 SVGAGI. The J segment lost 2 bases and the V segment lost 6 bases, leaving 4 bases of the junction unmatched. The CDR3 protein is CASRPTGPYEQYF. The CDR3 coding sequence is TGTGCCAGCAGACCGACAGGGCCCTACGAGCAGTACTTC.

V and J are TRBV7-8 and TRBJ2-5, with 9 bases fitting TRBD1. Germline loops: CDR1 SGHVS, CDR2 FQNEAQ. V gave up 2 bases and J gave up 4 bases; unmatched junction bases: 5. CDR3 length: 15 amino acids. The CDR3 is CASSLWDRARETQYF. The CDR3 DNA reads TGTGCCAGCAGCTTATGGGACAGGGCGCGAGAGACCCAGTACTTC.

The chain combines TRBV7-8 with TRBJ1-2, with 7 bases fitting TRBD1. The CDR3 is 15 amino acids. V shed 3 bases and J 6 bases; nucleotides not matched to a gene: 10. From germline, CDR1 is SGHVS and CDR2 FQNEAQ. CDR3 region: CASSFLHGQADGYTF. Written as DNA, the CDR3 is TGTGCCAGCAGCTTCTTACATGGACAGGCCGATGGCTACACCTTC.